This TCR beta chain was captured in a study of blood T cell repertoires in COVID-19 (TCRdb year 2020). Background for the entire study: Samples from collaborators originated in the United States, Italy and Spain and spanned both the acute and convalescent phases of COVID-19. Samples came from the ongoing ImmuneRACE study (first 160 participants) plus 1,254 subjects from 6 global collaborators. The repertoires were released in a freely available public database intended as a resource for research on the immune response to SARS-CoV-2. Sample metadata almost always included a de-identified subject ID, COVID-19 status, age in years and sex. The prospective study material was composed of cDNA or gDNA derived from T cells, B-cell-depleted T cells, or PBMCs. Subjects who had been exposed to COVID-19, were actively infected with it, or had recovered from it provided the deeply sampled blood TCRbeta repertoires that made up the dataset. HLA class I and class II types, where available, came from metadata supplied by the sample provider rather than from assay-based typing. On the study overall, not on this receptor specifically: How much clinical and demographic metadata was included differed by source and by participant, and the metadata was provided uncurated.

TCRbeta CDR3 regions were amplified from genomic DNA using the immunoSEQ Assay, a bias-controlled multiplex PCR. Regarding the original processing steps: The number of nucleated cells in each sample was estimated by amplification of reference gene primers within the assay. Sequence reads were collapsed and filtered to measure the absolute abundance of every unique TCRbeta CDR3 rearrangement. For each sample, productive Simpson clonality was calculated as the square root of Simpson's diversity index across productive rearrangements. TCRdb provides this immuneACCESS table in a form limited to in-frame rearrangements. Some clones are lacking; in checked studies, under half of them reflect an unresolved V gene, and why the rest are absent is not known. That table furnishes V, J and clone size, whereas the DNA furnished D and trimming. The sample includes hundreds of thousands of clones, with approximately 81% observed a single time. Around 0.97% of the sample is taken by the ten largest.

Each collaborating institution followed its own protocols to collect whole blood in K2EDTA tubes. For TCRbeta analysis, collaborators shipped samples as frozen whole blood, isolated PBMCs, or DNA extracted from either of those sample types. CDR1 and CDR2 are read off the germline V gene (reference sequence) as GTSNPN and SVGIG. Inclusive of the bounding cysteine and phenylalanine, the CDR3 is 16 residues long. The entry retains the CDR3 DNA only, 48 bases that are in frame from base 1. Trimming accounts for 0 bases at V and 7 bases at J, while the number of junction bases matched to no gene is 10. This clone was recorded a few times. No antigen is known for it. Base quality data are lacking; no much larger clone is found one base away.

This receptor chain uses TRBV30 and TRBJ2-2; TRBD1 matches 8 bases in the middle. The sample was peripheral blood. This clonotype was obtained from a middle-aged man with acute or convalescent COVID-19. The CDR3 protein sequence reads: CAWSVLGQGADGELFF. In nucleotides, the sequence is TGTGCCTGGAGTGTACTTGGACAGGGAGCGGACGGGGAGCTGTTTTTT.